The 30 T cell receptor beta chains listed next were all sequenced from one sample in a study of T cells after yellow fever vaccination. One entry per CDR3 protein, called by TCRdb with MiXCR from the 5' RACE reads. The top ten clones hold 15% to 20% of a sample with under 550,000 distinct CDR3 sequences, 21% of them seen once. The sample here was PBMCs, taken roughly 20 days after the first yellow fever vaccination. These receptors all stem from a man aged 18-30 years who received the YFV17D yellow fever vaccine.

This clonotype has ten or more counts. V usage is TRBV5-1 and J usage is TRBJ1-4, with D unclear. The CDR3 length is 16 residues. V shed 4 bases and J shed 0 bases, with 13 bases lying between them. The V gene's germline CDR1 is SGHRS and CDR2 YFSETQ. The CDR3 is CASSPMSPATNEKLFF. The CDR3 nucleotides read TGCGCCAGCAGCCCCATGAGCCCAGCAACTAATGAAAAACTGTTTTTT.

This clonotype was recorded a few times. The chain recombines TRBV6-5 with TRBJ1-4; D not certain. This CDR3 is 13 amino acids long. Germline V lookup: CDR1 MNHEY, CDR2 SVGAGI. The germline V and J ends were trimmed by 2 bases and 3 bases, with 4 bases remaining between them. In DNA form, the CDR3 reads TGTGCCAGCAGTTACAGAGCTAATGAAAAACTGTTTTTT. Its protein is CASSYRANEKLFF.

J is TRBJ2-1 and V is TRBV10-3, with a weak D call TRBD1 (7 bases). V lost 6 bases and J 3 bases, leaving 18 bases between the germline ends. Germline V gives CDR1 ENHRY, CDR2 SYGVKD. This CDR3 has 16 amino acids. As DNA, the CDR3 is TGTGCCATCAGCCCCTCGGCAGGGGGGCTCTACAATGAGCAGTTCTTC. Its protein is CAISPSAGGLYNEQFF.

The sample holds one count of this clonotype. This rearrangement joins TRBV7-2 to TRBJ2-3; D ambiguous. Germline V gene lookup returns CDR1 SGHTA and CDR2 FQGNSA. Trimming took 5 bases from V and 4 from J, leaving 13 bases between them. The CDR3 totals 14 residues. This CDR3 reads CASSPQPPPDTQYF. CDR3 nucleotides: TGTGCCAGCAGCCCTCAACCCCCCCCAGATACGCAGTATTTT.

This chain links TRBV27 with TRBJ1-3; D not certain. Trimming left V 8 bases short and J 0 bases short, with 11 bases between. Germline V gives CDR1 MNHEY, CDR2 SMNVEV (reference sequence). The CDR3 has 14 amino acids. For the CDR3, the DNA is TGTGCCAGCGGCCATCGGAACTCTGGAAACACCATATATTTT. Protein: CASGHRNSGNTIYF.

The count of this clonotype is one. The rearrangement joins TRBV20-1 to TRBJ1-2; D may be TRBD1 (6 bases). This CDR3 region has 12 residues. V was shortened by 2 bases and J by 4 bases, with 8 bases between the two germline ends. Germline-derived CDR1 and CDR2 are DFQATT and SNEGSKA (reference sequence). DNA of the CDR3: TGCAGTGCTAGACAGGGGTCCTATGGCTACACCTTC. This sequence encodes CSARQGSYGYTF.

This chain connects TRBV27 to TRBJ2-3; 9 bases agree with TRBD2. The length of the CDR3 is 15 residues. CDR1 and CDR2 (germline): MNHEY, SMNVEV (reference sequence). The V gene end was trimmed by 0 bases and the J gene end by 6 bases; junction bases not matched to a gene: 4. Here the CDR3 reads CASSLSAGGFDTQYF. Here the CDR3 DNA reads TGTGCCAGCAGTTTATCCGCGGGGGGGTTCGATACGCAGTATTTT.

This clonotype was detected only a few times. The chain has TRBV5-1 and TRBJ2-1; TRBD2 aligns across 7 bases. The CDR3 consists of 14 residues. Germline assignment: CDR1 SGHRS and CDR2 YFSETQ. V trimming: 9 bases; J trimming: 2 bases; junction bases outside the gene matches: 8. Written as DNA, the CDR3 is TGCGCCACCGGGGGGTCCAGCCCCTACAATGAGCAGTTCTTC. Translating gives CATGGSSPYNEQFF.

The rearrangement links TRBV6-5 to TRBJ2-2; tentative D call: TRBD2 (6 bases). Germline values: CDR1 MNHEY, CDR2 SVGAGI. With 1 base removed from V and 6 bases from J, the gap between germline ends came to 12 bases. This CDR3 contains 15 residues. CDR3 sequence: CASSYFVGGAGELFF. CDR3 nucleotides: TGTGCCAGCAGTTACTTTGTCGGGGGTGCCGGGGAGCTGTTTTTT.

CDR3: CASSREVQGHEQYF. In DNA form, the CDR3 reads TGTGCCAGCAGCCGCGAAGTACAGGGGCACGAGCAGTACTTC. This chain joins TRBV7-2 and TRBJ2-7; 7 nucleotides line up with TRBD1. The V segment lost 5 bases and the J segment 5 bases; nucleotides outside the gene matches: 9. Germline CDR1 is SGHTA and CDR2 is FQGNSA. The CDR3 consists of 14 residues.

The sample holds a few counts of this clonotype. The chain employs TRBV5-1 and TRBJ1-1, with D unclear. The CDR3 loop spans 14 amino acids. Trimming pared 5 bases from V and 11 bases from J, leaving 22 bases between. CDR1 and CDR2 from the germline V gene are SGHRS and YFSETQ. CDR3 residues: CASRLPDGRSRAFF. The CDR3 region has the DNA TGCGCCAGCAGACTCCCGGACGGCCGTAGTAGGGCTTTCTTT.

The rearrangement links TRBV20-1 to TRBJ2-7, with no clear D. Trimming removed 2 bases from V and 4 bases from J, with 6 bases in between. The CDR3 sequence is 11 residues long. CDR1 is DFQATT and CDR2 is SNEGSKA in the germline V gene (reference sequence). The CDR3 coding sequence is TGCAGTGCTAGATCCGGGTACGAGCAGTACGTC. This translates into CSARSGYEQYV.

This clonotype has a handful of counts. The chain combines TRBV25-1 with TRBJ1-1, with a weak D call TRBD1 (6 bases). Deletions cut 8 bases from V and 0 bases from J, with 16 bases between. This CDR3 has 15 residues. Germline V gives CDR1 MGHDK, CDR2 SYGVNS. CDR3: CASAVGRTVNTEAFF. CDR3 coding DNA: TGTGCCAGCGCCGTTGGGAGGACAGTGAACACTGAAGCTTTCTTT.

CDR3: CSAPSYNLNEQFF. Here the CDR3 DNA reads TGCAGTGCTCCCTCATATAACCTAAATGAGCAGTTCTTC. V usage is TRBV20-1 and J usage is TRBJ2-1; D is undetermined. The CDR3 is 13 residues long. Between the trimmed V and J ends, which lost 5 bases and 7 bases, there was a span of 15 bases. CDR1 is DFQATT, CDR2 SNEGSKA, per germline (reference sequence).

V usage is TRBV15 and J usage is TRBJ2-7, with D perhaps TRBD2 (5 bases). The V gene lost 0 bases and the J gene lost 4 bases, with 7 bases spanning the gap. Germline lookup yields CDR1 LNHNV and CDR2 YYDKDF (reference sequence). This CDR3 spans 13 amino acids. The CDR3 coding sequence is TGTGCCACCAGCAGAGATCGCGGGTACGAGCAGTACTTC. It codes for CATSRDRGYEQYF. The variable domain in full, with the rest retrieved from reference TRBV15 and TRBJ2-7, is DAMVIQNPRYQVTQFGKPVTLSCSQTLNHNVMYWYQQKSSQAPKLLFHYYDKDFNNEADTPDNFQSRRPNTSFCFLDIRSPGLGDTAMYLCATSRDRGYEQYFGPGTRLTVT.

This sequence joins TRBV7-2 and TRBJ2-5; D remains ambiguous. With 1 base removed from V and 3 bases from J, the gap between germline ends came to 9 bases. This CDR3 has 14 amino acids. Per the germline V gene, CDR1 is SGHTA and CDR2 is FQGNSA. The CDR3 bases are TGTGCCAGCAGCTTAGGGCCATCCAAAGAGACCCAGTACTTC. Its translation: CASSLGPSKETQYF.

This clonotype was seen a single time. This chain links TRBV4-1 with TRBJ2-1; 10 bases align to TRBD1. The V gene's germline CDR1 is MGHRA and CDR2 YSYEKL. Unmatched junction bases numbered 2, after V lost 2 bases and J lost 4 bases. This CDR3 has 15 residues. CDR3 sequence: CASSQQDRGYNEQFF. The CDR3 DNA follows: TGCGCCAGCAGCCAACAGGACAGGGGGTACAATGAGCAGTTCTTC.

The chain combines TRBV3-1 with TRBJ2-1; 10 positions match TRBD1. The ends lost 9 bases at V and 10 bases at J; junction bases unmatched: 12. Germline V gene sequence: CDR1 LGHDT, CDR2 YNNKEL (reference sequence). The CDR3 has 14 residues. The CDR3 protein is CASWVGTGEEEQFF. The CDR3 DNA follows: TGTGCCAGTTGGGTCGGGACAGGGGAGGAAGAGCAGTTCTTC.

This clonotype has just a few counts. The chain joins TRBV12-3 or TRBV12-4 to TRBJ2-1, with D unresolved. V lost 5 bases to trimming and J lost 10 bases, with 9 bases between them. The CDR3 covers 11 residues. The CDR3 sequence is CASSRTVEQFF. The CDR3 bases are TGTGCCAGCAGTCGTACTGTGGAGCAGTTCTTC.

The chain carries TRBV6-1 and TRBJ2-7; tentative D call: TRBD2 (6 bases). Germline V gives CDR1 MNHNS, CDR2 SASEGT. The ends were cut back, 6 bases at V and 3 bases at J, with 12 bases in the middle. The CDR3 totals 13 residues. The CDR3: CASSEPGSYEQYV. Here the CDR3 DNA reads TGTGCCAGCAGCGAACCCGGGAGCTACGAGCAGTACGTC.

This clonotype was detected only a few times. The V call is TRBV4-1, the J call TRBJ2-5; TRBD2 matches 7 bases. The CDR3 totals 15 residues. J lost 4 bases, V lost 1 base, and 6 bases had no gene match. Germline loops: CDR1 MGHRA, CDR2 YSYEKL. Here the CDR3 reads CASSQVRRGGETQYF. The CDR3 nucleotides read TGCGCCAGCAGCCAAGTCCGCCGCGGGGGAGAGACCCAGTACTTC.

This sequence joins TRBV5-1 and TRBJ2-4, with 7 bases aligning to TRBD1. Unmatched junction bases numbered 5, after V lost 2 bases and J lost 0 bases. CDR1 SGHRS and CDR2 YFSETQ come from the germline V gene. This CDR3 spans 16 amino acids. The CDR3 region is CASSLGGQLAKNIQYF. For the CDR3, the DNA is TGCGCCAGCAGCTTAGGGGGACAGCTAGCCAAAAACATTCAGTACTTC. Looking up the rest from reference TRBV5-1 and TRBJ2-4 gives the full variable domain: KAGVTQTPRYLIKTRGQQVTLSCSPISGHRSVSWYQQTPGQGLQFLFEYFSETQRNKGNFPGRFSGRQFSNSRSEMNVSTLELGDSALYLCASSLGGQLAKNIQYFGAGTRLSVL.

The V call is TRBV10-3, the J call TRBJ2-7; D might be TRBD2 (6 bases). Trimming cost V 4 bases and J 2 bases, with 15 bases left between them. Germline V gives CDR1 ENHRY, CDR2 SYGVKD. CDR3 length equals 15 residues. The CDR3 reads CAISVGGNAPYEQYF. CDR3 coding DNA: TGTGCCATCAGTGTGGGGGGAAACGCTCCCTACGAGCAGTACTTC.

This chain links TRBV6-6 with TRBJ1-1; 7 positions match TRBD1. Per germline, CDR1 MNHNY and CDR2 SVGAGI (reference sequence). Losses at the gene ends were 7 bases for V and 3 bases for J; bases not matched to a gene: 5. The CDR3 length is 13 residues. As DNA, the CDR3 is TGTGCCAGCAACCCGGGACAGTACACTGAAGCTTTCTTT. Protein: CASNPGQYTEAFF.

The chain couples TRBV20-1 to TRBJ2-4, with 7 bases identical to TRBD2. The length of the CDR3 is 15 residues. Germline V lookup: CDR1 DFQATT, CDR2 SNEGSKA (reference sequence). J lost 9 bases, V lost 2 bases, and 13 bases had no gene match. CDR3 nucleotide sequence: TGCAGTGCTAGACGCGGCGCGGGGGTCGTCGGCATTCAGTACTTC. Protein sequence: CSARRGAGVVGIQYF.

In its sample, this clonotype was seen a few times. CDR3 DNA: TGCGCCAGCAGCCAAGATCTAGCGGAGTCCTACAATGAGCAGTTCTTC. This translates into CASSQDLAESYNEQFF. This chain connects TRBV4-3 to TRBJ2-1, with 7 nucleotides matching TRBD2. The CDR3 is made up of 16 amino acids. Germline V gene sequence: CDR1 LGHNA, CDR2 YSLEER. V shed 0 bases and J 1 base; nucleotides not matched to a gene: 3.

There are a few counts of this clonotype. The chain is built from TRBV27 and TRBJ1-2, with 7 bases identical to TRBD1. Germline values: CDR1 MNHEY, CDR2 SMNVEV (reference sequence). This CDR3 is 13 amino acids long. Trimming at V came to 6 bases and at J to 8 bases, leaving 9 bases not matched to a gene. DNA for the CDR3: TGTGCCAGCAGCCCGGGACAGATGATAGGCTACACCTTC. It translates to CASSPGQMIGYTF.

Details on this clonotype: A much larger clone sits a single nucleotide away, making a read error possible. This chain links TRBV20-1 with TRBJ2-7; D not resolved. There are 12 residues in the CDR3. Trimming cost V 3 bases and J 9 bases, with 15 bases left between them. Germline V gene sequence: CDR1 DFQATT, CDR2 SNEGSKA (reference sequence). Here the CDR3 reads CSASGNPFGQYF. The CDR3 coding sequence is TGCAGTGCTAGTGGGAATCCTTTTGGGCAGTACTTC.

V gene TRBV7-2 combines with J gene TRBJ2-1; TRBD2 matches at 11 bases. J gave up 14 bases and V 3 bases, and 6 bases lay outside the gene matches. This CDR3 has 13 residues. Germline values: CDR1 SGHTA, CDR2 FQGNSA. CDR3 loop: CASSFASGGSEFF. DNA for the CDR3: TGTGCCAGCAGCTTTGCTAGCGGGGGGAGCGAGTTCTTC.

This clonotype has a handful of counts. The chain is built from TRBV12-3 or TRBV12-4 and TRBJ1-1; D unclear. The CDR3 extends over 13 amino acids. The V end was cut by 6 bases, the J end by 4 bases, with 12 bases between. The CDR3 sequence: CASSYRRSTEAFF. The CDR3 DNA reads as TGTGCCAGCAGCTATCGGCGTAGCACTGAAGCTTTCTTT.